Shown below are 19 T cell receptor beta chains from a single sample sequenced in a study of shared clonotypes between healthy human individuals. It was CD45RO-negative cells, positively selected for CCR7, that made up naive CD8 cells, with terminally differentiated effector memory CD45RA+ cells excluded. TCRdb keeps only in-frame clones here, not all; method: immunoSEQ multiplex PCR. The sample has under 1 million clones; about 96% are singletons. Sequenced: naive CD8+ T cells sorted from blood. The source of these receptors is a man aged 25-45 years in good health.

This clone was seen only once. The rearrangement joins TRBV4-1 to TRBJ1-2; 7 bases map to TRBD1. CDR1 is MGHRA, CDR2 YSYEKL, per germline. Trimming took 0 bases from V and 0 from J; bases not matched to a gene: 10. The CDR3 extends over 18 amino acids. CDR3 sequence: CASSQEGTARFPNYGYTF. CDR3 DNA: TGCGCCAGCAGCCAAGAGGGGACAGCCCGATTTCCTAACTATGGCTACACCTTC.

The V gene is TRBV5-1, the J gene TRBJ2-7; a possible D gene is TRBD1 (8 bases). The V end was cut by 3 bases, the J end by 4 bases, with 17 bases between. Germline V lookup: CDR1 SGHRS, CDR2 YFSETQ. This CDR3 has 15 residues. The CDR3 region is CASSSPDREGYEQYF. The CDR3 coding sequence is TGCGCCAGCAGCTCCCCGGACAGGGAGGGATACGAGCAGTACTTC.

The V and J genes are TRBV13 and TRBJ1-4, with D possibly TRBD1 on 5 matching bases. This CDR3 contains 14 residues. CDR1 is PRHDT, CDR2 FYEKMQ, per germline (reference sequence). V dropped 7 bases and J dropped 2 bases, with 11 bases sitting between them. The CDR3 sequence: CASMDGATNEKLFF. CDR3 bases: TGTGCCAGCATGGACGGGGCGACTAATGAAAAACTGTTTTTT.

The V call is TRBV28, the J call TRBJ2-7; D gene uncertain. V lost 7 bases to trimming and J lost 2 bases, with 21 bases between them. The germline gives CDR1 MDHEN, CDR2 SYDVKM. The CDR3 is made up of 16 amino acids. The CDR3 reads CASTPVRARVPYEQYF. In DNA form, the CDR3 reads TGTGCCAGCACCCCCGTCCGCGCCAGAGTCCCCTACGAGCAGTACTTC.

The gene calls are TRBV11-3 and TRBJ2-7; TRBD1 might be the D (5 bases). Germline V gene sequence: CDR1 SGHNT, CDR2 YENEEA. The CDR3 has 14 amino acids. V was trimmed by 3 bases and J by 5 bases, leaving 14 bases between them. The chain's CDR3 is CASSLPGSGNEQYF. The CDR3 region has the DNA TGTGCCAGCAGCTTGCCCGGTTCAGGGAACGAGCAGTACTTC.

The chain joins TRBV21-1 to TRBJ2-3; TRBD2 is taken as the D call from the table, unchecked against the DNA. TRBV21-1 is designated a pseudogene. There are 15 residues in the CDR3. The CDR3 region has the DNA TGTGCCAGCAGCAGCACTAGCGATTCCACAGATACGCAGTATTTT. Its translation: CASSSTSDSTDTQYF.

V usage is TRBV7-9 and J usage is TRBJ1-2; no clear D gene. Trimming took 1 base from V and 3 from J, leaving 12 bases between them. There are 15 residues in the CDR3. From germline, CDR1 is SEHNR and CDR2 FQNEAQ (reference sequence). The DNA for the CDR3 is TGTGCCAGCAGCTTAGGGGATACCGCCTACTATGGCTACACCTTC. This translates into CASSLGDTAYYGYTF.

The chain joins TRBV9 to TRBJ2-7, with D perhaps given as TRBD1 or TRBD2 (5 bases each). Deletions cut 3 bases from V and 0 bases from J, with 13 bases between. The CDR3 runs to 15 residues. Germline CDR1 SGDLS, CDR2 YYNGEE. CDR3 bases: TGTGCCAGCAGCGGTGATAGAGGGGACTCCTACGAGCAGTACTTC. Its translation is CASSGDRGDSYEQYF.

The chain joins TRBV7-6 to TRBJ2-1, with 13 bases identical to TRBD2. The CDR3 is 15 residues long. The germline V gene encodes CDR1 SGHVS and CDR2 FNYEAQ. J lost 10 bases, V lost 5 bases, and 8 bases had no gene match. CDR3 protein: CASSKGLAGVEEQFF. For the CDR3, the DNA is TGTGCCAGCAGCAAAGGACTAGCGGGAGTTGAAGAGCAGTTCTTC.

The chain employs TRBV7-8 and TRBJ2-1, with TRBD1 matching over 10 bases. V lost 5 bases to trimming and J lost 7 bases; unmatched junction nucleotides: 23. The CDR3 consists of 20 residues. Germline assignment: CDR1 SGHVS and CDR2 FQNEAQ. Written as DNA, the CDR3 is TGTGCCAGCAGCCCCCTGGCGGGACAGGGGATCAATCGGAACTTTAATGAGCAGTTCTTC. It is translated as CASSPLAGQGINRNFNEQFF.

The chain uses TRBV6-5 and TRBJ2-7, with D perhaps matching TRBD1 or TRBD2 (6 bases each). The V end was cut by 2 bases, the J end by 4 bases, with 9 bases between. Germline values: CDR1 MNHEY, CDR2 SVGAGI. The CDR3 is made up of 13 amino acids. CDR3 nucleotide sequence: TGTGCCAGCAGTTACCGGGGGCGTTACGAGCAGTACTTC. Translation: CASSYRGRYEQYF.

This clone was seen once. The J gene is TRBJ2-7, the V gene TRBV7-9; D may be TRBD2 (5 bases). This CDR3 has 14 residues. V was shortened by 1 base and J by 2 bases, with 9 bases between the two germline ends. Germline CDR1 SEHNR, CDR2 FQNEAQ (reference sequence). CDR3 sequence reads: CASSLVASPYEQYF. The CDR3 DNA follows: TGTGCCAGCAGCTTAGTAGCGAGTCCCTACGAGCAGTACTTC.

The rearrangement uses TRBV10-3 and TRBJ1-4; D not resolved. Trimming removed 8 bases from V and 7 bases from J, with 17 bases in between. The germline V gene encodes CDR1 ENHRY and CDR2 SYGVKD. This CDR3 spans 14 amino acids. CDR3 nucleotide sequence: TGTGCCATCGGTAATGGTGGCGCGAGTGAAAAACTGTTTTTT. Translated: CAIGNGGASEKLFF.

Points on this clone: The same CDR3 also results from other DNA sequences found in this sample. The chain recombines TRBV27 with TRBJ2-7; the D gene could be TRBD1 or TRBD2 (5 bases each). The germline V and J ends were trimmed by 3 bases and 3 bases, with 15 bases remaining between them. The germline V gene encodes CDR1 MNHEY and CDR2 SMNVEV (reference sequence). The CDR3 consists of 15 residues. The CDR3 sequence: CASSFGAGSSYEQYF. The CDR3 nucleotides read TGTGCCAGCAGTTTCGGGGCAGGGAGTAGCTACGAGCAGTACTTC.

The chain recombines TRBV9 with TRBJ2-3; D is possibly TRBD1 (6 bases). With 6 bases removed from V and 0 bases from J, the gap between germline ends came to 11 bases. The germline CDR1 and CDR2 sequences are SGDLS and YYNGEE. This CDR3 spans 14 amino acids. The CDR3 reads CASTGTGSTDTQYF. DNA of the CDR3: TGTGCCAGCACGGGCACAGGGAGCACAGATACGCAGTATTTT.

This clone was observed once. The genes are TRBV6-5 and TRBJ2-3; 10 nucleotides agree with TRBD1. V lost 7 bases to trimming and J lost 5 bases; unmatched junction nucleotides: 6. The CDR3 runs to 14 residues. Looked up from germline, CDR1 is MNHEY and CDR2 is SVGAGI. The CDR3 loop is CASMTWTGGDTQYF. CDR3 bases: TGTGCCAGCATGACGTGGACAGGGGGAGATACGCAGTATTTT.

In the case of this clone: Other DNA sequences in the sample encode the same CDR3. The J gene is TRBJ2-7, the V gene TRBV7-9; either TRBD1 or TRBD2 may fit D (5 bases each). V lost 5 bases and J 3 bases, leaving 11 bases between the germline ends. The CDR3 has 13 amino acids. CDR1 SEHNR and CDR2 FQNEAQ come from the germline V gene (reference sequence). The CDR3 nucleotides are TGTGCCAGCAGCCCTCCTGGGGGCTACGAGCAGTACTTC. It codes for CASSPPGGYEQYF.

The chain carries TRBV11-2 and TRBJ1-2; 9 bases map to TRBD1. The CDR3 is 17 residues long. V lost 5 bases to trimming and J lost 4 bases; unmatched junction nucleotides: 14. In germline, CDR1 is SGHAT, CDR2 FQNNGV. The CDR3 is CASSRYTGTGKGYGYTF. The CDR3 DNA reads TGTGCCAGCAGCCGGTACACCGGGACAGGGAAAGGCTATGGCTACACCTTC.

The gene calls are TRBV14 and TRBJ2-7; possible D gene TRBD2, 6 bases. CDR1 is SGHDN and CDR2 is FVKESK in the germline V gene. Trimming cost V 2 bases and J 5 bases, with 19 bases left between them. The CDR3 has 16 amino acids. CDR3 sequence: CASSQNWRDTFHEQYF. CDR3 in DNA: TGTGCCAGCAGCCAAAATTGGCGGGATACTTTCCACGAGCAGTACTTC. Full variable domain (outside the CDR3, taken from reference TRBV14 and TRBJ2-7): EAGVTQFPSHSVIEKGQTVTLRCDPISGHDNLYWYRRVMGKEIKFLLHFVKESKQDESGMPNNRFLAERTGGTYSTLKVQPAELEDSGVYFCASSQNWRDTFHEQYFGPGTRLTVT.